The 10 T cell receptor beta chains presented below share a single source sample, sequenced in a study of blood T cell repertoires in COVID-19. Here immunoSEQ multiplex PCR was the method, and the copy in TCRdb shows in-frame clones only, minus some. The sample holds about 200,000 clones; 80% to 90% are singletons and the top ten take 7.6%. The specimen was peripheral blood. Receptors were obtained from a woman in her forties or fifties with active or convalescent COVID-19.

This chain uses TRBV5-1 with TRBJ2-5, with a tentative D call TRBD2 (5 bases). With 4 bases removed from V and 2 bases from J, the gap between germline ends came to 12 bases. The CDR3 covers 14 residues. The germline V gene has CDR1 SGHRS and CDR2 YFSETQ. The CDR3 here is CASSVRGNQETQYF. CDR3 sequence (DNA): TGCGCCAGCAGCGTACGGGGAAATCAAGAGACCCAGTACTTC.

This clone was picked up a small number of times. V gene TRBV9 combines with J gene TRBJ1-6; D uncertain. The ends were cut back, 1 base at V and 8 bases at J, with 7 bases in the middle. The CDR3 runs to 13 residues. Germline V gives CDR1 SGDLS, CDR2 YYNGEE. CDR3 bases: TGTGCCAGCAGCGTATCGTCAGATTCACCCCTCCACTTT. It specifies CASSVSSDSPLHF.

The CDR3 here is CASSFLGGTPQETQYF. The CDR3 nucleotides read TGTGCCAGCAGCTTCCTTGGGGGCACCCCCCAAGAGACCCAGTACTTC. V gene TRBV5-6 combines with J gene TRBJ2-5; D may be TRBD1 (6 bases). Germline lookup yields CDR1 SGHDT and CDR2 YYEEEE. The CDR3 has 16 residues. V lost 2 bases and J lost 1, with 15 bases in between. The full variable domain, rest sourced from reference TRBV5-6 and TRBJ2-5, is DAGVTQSPTHLIKTRGQQVTLRCSPKSGHDTVSWYQQALGQGPQFIFQYYEEEERQRGNFPDRFSGHQFPNYSSELNVNALLLGDSALYLCASSFLGGTPQETQYFGPGTRLLVL.

CDR3 nucleotides: TGTGCCAGCAGTCCCCCCGACACCTACGAGCAGTACTTC. This encodes CASSPPDTYEQYF. This chain links TRBV28 with TRBJ2-7; D ambiguous. Germline-derived CDR1 and CDR2 are MDHEN and SYDVKM. CDR3 size: 13 residues. V was trimmed by 5 bases and J by 2 bases, leaving 10 bases between them. Based on the CDR3 plus reference TRBV28 and TRBJ2-7, the full variable domain is DVKVTQSSRYLVKRTGEKVFLECVQDMDHENMFWYRQDPGLGLRLIYFSYDVKMKEKGDIPEGYSVSREKKERFSLILESASTNQTSMYLCASSPPDTYEQYFGPGTRLTVT.

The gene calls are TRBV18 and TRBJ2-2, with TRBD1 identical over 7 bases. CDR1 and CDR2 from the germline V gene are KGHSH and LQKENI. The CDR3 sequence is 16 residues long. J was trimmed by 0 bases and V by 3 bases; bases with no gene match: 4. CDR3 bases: TGTGCCAGCTCACCGAGGGGGCCGTCGAACACCGGGGAGCTGTTTTTT. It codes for CASSPRGPSNTGELFF.

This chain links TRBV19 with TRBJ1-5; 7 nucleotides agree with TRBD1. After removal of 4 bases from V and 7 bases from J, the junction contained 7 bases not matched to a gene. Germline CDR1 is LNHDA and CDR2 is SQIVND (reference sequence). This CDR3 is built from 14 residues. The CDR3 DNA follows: TGTGCCAGTAGTACTGCCACAGGGGCCCAGCCCCAGCATTTT. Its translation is CASSTATGAQPQHF.

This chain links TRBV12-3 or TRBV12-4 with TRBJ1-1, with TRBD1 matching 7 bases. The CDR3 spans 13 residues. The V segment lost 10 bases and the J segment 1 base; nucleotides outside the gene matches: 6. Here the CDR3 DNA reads TGTGCCACCTTCCGGGACAGGAACACTGAAGCTTTCTTT. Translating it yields CATFRDRNTEAFF.

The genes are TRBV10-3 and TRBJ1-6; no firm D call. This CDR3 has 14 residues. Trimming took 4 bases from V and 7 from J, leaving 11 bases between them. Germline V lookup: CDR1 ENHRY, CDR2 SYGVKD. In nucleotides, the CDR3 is TGTGCCATCAGTGTTAACAGCCAGAATTCACCCCTCCACTTT. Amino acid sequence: CAISVNSQNSPLHF.

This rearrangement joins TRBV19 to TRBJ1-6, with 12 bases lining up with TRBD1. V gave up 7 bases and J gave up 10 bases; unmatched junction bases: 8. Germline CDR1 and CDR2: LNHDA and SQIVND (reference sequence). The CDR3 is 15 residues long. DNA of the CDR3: TGTGCCAGTAACAGACCGGGACAGGGGGCGTCACCCCTCCACTTT. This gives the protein CASNRPGQGASPLHF. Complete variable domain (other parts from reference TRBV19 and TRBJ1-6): DGGITQSPKYLFRKEGQNVTLSCEQNLNHDAMYWYRQDPGQGLRLIYYSQIVNDFQKGDIAEGYSVSREKKESFPLTVTSAQKNPTAFYLCASNRPGQGASPLHFGNGTRLTVT.

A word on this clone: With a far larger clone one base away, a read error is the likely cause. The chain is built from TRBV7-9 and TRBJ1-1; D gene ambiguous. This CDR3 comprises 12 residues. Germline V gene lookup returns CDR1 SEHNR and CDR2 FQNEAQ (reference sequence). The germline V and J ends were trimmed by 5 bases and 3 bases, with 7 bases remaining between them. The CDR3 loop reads CASSPRYTEAFF. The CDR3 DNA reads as TGTGCCAGCAGCCCGCGGTACACTGAAGCTTTCTTT.